Sequencing of this T cell receptor (beta chain) was carried out in a study of T cell repertoires in cytomegalovirus infection. Whole-study context: HLA-B-restricted CMV epitopes that are well studied, plus recently identified HLA-C-restricted ones, were used by the study. Indicated by public TCR beta signatures were CMV infection and matching HLA type.

Findings and caveats of the study: It was HLA-C-restricted CMV-specific TCR beta clonotypes that dominated the response ex vivo.

TCRdb used MiXCR to reprocess the reads, holding one entry per CDR3 protein. The data show about 830,000 distinct CDR3 sequences, 32% seen once. Germline V gene sequence: CDR1 SGHAT, CDR2 FQNNGV. The CDR3 is 15 residues long. The trim removed 5 bases at V and 4 bases at J, leaving 10 bases unmatched. The sample holds a few counts of this clonotype. What it recognizes is unknown. Sequenced here: cultured CD8+ T cells from PBMCs, sampled from culture after CMV antigen stimulation. The TCR originated in a human donor in good health (CMV status not recorded). Some clones in this sample may be carry-over from other donors' samples. This sequence joins TRBV11-2 and TRBJ1-1; 7 nucleotides match TRBD1. CDR3 loop: CASSLRQGFSTEAFF. For the CDR3, the DNA is TGTGCCAGCAGCCTTAGACAGGGCTTTAGCACTGAAGCTTTCTTT.